This T cell receptor (beta chain) was sequenced in a study of low-dose radiotherapy and immunotherapy resistance in tumors. Study-level background: Aspirin 300 mg was given orally each day for four cycles from cycle 1 day 1.

Covering alpha and beta chains, TRAV- and TRBV-specific primers were used for the first-strand cDNA. Amplification of TCRs used a constant-region primer and V-primer adapter for about 19 PCR cycles. In vitro transcription amplified isolated mRNA. TCRdb called the reads again in MiXCR, with one record for every CDR3 protein. The sample comprises around 60,000 distinct CDR3 sequences, approximately 22% of which are singletons, and under 7% rests with the top ten. As to time point: after trial treatment. Indicated treatment: LDRT plus nivolumab, ipilimumab, low-dose cyclophosphamide and aspirin (RACIN trial). Enrollment required an advanced solid tumor negative for tumor-infiltrating lymphocytes. This clonotype was recorded many times. From germline, CDR1 is LNHDA and CDR2 SQIVND (reference sequence). V was shortened by 8 bases and J by 0 bases, with 14 bases between the two germline ends. This CDR3 comprises 15 residues.

V is TRBV19 and J is TRBJ2-1; TRBD1 might be the D (6 bases). Sequenced material: PBMCs, taken after low-dose radiotherapy plus immunotherapy. This receptor was identified in a male donor with prostate cancer. Written as DNA, the CDR3 is TGTGCCAGTCGTCCGGGACAAAGCTCCTACAATGAGCAGTTCTTC. It yields the protein CASRPGQSSYNEQFF. Looking up the rest from reference TRBV19 and TRBJ2-1 gives the full variable domain: DGGITQSPKYLFRKEGQNVTLSCEQNLNHDAMYWYRQDPGQGLRLIYYSQIVNDFQKGDIAEGYSVSREKKESFPLTVTSAQKNPTAFYLCASRPGQSSYNEQFFGPGTRLTVL.